This T cell receptor (beta chain) came from a study of blood T cell repertoires in COVID-19. On the study more broadly: Researchers got acute and convalescent COVID-19 samples from the United States, Italy and Spain. T cells, B-cell-depleted T cells, or PBMCs provided the cDNA or gDNA that served as material.

Donors of Cohort 3 who recovered were those that had two negative PCRs, clearance, or symptom resolution. Produced via immunoSEQ multiplex PCR; TCRdb's table is partial and in-frame only. The table records around 300,000 clones, 88% of them present only once. V was clipped by 5 bases and J by 1 base; unmatched bases: 8. The CDR3 extends over 15 amino acids. Germline assignment: CDR1 SGHNT and CDR2 YYREEE (reference sequence). This chain connects TRBV5-4 to TRBJ1-1, with TRBD1 identical over 7 bases. This sequence originates from a woman between 45 and 60 years old who had recovered from COVID-19. The specimen sequenced was PBMCs or T cells enriched from blood (not recorded which). The CDR3 DNA reads as TGTGCCAGCAGACAGCCCGGGACAGAGAACACTGAAGCTTTCTTT. It translates to CASRQPGTENTEAFF.